The rows below give T cell receptor beta chains drawn from one sample of a study of cytomegalovirus exposure and HLA in healthy donors. Here immunoSEQ multiplex PCR was the method, and the copy in TCRdb shows in-frame clones only, minus some. Among about 89,000 clones listed, 64% were seen once. Sequenced sample: PBMCs. These receptors originate from a human donor in good health. CDR3s include the opening cysteine and the closing phenylalanine or tryptophan. Each record gives: clone size, V gene, D gene, J gene, CDR3 protein, CDR3 DNA. A D gene is named only where the DNA matches it firmly. Clone size is given for some rows only: seen once, a few or many times, or a class if the clone is expanded.

abundance: few; v_gene: TRBV2; d_gene: TRBD1; j_gene: TRBJ2-7; CDR3aa: CASRMDRGLYEQYF; CDR3nt: TGTGCCAGCAGGATGGACAGGGGTTTGTACGAGCAGTACTTC
abundance: -; v_gene: TRBV7-2; d_gene: TRBD1; j_gene: TRBJ2-7; CDR3aa: CASSSGGPYEQYF; CDR3nt: TGTGCCAGCAGCTCAGGGGGCCCTTACGAGCAGTACTTC
abundance: -; v_gene: TRBV9; d_gene: TRBD2; j_gene: TRBJ2-5; CDR3aa: CASSSGLAGGQETQYF; CDR3nt: TGTGCCAGCAGCTCGGGACTAGCGGGGGGGCAAGAGACCCAGTACTTC
abundance: once; v_gene: TRBV14; d_gene: TRBD1; j_gene: TRBJ1-2; CDR3aa: CASSPRGRGGGYGYTF; CDR3nt: TGTGCCAGCAGCCCAAGGGGACGAGGGGGCGGTTATGGCTACACCTTC
abundance: -; v_gene: TRBV19; d_gene: -; j_gene: TRBJ1-2; CDR3aa: CASSISVGDYGYTF; CDR3nt: TGTGCCAGTAGTATATCGGTAGGGGACTATGGCTACACCTTC
abundance: -; v_gene: TRBV25-1; d_gene: TRBD1; j_gene: TRBJ1-2; CDR3aa: CASSVSPGQGNYGYTF; CDR3nt: TGTGCCAGCAGTGTTTCTCCGGGACAGGGGAACTATGGCTACACCTTC
abundance: -; v_gene: TRBV6-1; d_gene: -; j_gene: TRBJ1-2; CDR3aa: CATQTRLFYGYTF; CDR3nt: TGTGCCACACAAACGCGACTGTTCTATGGCTACACCTTC
abundance: -; v_gene: TRBV19; d_gene: -; j_gene: TRBJ1-1; CDR3aa: CASSPNHGSEAFF; CDR3nt: TGTGCCAGTAGTCCGAATCATGGCTCTGAAGCTTTCTTT
abundance: few; v_gene: TRBV30; d_gene: TRBD1; j_gene: TRBJ1-1; CDR3aa: CAWRAYITGDRTEAFF; CDR3nt: TGTGCCTGGAGAGCCTATATCACAGGGGACCGGACTGAAGCTTTCTTT
abundance: -; v_gene: TRBV6-6; d_gene: TRBD1; j_gene: TRBJ2-7; CDR3aa: CASRPGQGYSYEQYF; CDR3nt: TGTGCCAGCAGGCCGGGACAGGGGTATTCCTACGAGCAGTACTTC
abundance: -; v_gene: TRBV9; d_gene: -; j_gene: TRBJ1-3; CDR3aa: CASTPREALISGNTIYF; CDR3nt: TGTGCCAGCACCCCCAGGGAAGCGCTGATCTCTGGAAACACCATATATTTT
abundance: -; v_gene: TRBV9; d_gene: TRBD1; j_gene: TRBJ2-1; CDR3aa: CASSEGQGATSNEQFF; CDR3nt: TGTGCCAGCAGCGAGGGACAGGGGGCTACATCCAATGAGCAGTTCTTC
abundance: -; v_gene: TRBV9; d_gene: -; j_gene: TRBJ1-2; CDR3aa: CASSPRQAPTDLYGYTF; CDR3nt: TGTGCCAGCAGCCCAAGACAGGCTCCGACCGATCTCTATGGCTACACCTTC
abundance: few; v_gene: TRBV5-4; d_gene: TRBD2; j_gene: TRBJ2-1; CDR3aa: CASSLPSGGDMMQFF; CDR3nt: TGTGCCAGCAGCTTGCCTAGCGGGGGTGACATGATGCAGTTCTTC
abundance: -; v_gene: TRBV12-5; d_gene: TRBD1; j_gene: TRBJ1-1; CDR3aa: CASGGTGGYGAFF; CDR3nt: TGTGCTAGTGGGGGGACAGGGGGCTATGGAGCTTTCTTT
abundance: -; v_gene: TRBV7-8; d_gene: -; j_gene: TRBJ2-6; CDR3aa: CASSLPPLLTGANVLTF; CDR3nt: TGTGCCAGCAGCCTACCCCCATTGCTCACTGGGGCCAACGTCCTGACTTTC
abundance: -; v_gene: TRBV5-6; d_gene: -; j_gene: TRBJ1-4; CDR3aa: CASSPSRTPTNEKLFF; CDR3nt: TGTGCCAGCAGCCCAAGTCGGACACCAACTAATGAAAAACTGTTTTTT
abundance: once; v_gene: TRBV6-6; d_gene: -; j_gene: TRBJ1-2; CDR3aa: CASSYSDTDYGYTF; CDR3nt: TGTGCCAGCAGTTACTCGGACACCGACTATGGCTACACCTTC
abundance: -; v_gene: TRBV20-1; d_gene: -; j_gene: TRBJ1-1; CDR3aa: CSASRGGEAFF; CDR3nt: TGCAGTGCTAGCAGGGGTGGTGAAGCTTTCTTT
abundance: -; v_gene: TRBV25-1; d_gene: -; j_gene: TRBJ2-5; CDR3aa: CASSMGGGSETQYF; CDR3nt: TGTGCCAGCAGTATGGGGGGGGGCAGCGAGACCCAGTACTTC
abundance: -; v_gene: TRBV7-3; d_gene: -; j_gene: TRBJ2-3; CDR3aa: CASSLSPADTQYF; CDR3nt: TGTGCCAGCAGCTTAAGTCCGGCAGATACGCAGTATTTT
abundance: -; v_gene: TRBV6-1; d_gene: TRBD1; j_gene: TRBJ1-2; CDR3aa: CASSLRKGQGAGYTF; CDR3nt: TGTGCCAGCAGTTTAAGGAAGGGGCAGGGGGCGGGCTACACCTTC
abundance: -; v_gene: TRBV5-1; d_gene: -; j_gene: TRBJ1-2; CDR3aa: CASSLGRLPGYTF; CDR3nt: TGCGCCAGCAGCTTGGGGCGGTTGCCTGGCTACACCTTC
abundance: few; v_gene: TRBV5-6; d_gene: TRBD1; j_gene: TRBJ2-7; CDR3aa: CASSLDGTGFYEQYF; CDR3nt: TGTGCCAGCAGCCTTGACGGGACAGGGTTTTACGAGCAGTACTTC
abundance: once; v_gene: TRBV4-3; d_gene: -; j_gene: TRBJ1-1; CDR3aa: CASSQDRSGANTEAFF; CDR3nt: TGCGCCAGCAGCCAAGATCGATCCGGAGCGAACACTGAAGCTTTCTTT
abundance: -; v_gene: TRBV27; d_gene: -; j_gene: TRBJ2-7; CDR3aa: CASSETSFYEQYF; CDR3nt: TGTGCCAGCAGTGAGACTTCGTTCTACGAGCAGTACTTC
abundance: -; v_gene: TRBV2; d_gene: TRBD2; j_gene: TRBJ2-7; CDR3aa: CASTPRTSGAYEQYF; CDR3nt: TGTGCCAGCACCCCTAGGACTAGCGGGGCCTACGAGCAGTACTTC
abundance: -; v_gene: TRBV18; d_gene: TRBD1; j_gene: TRBJ1-1; CDR3aa: CASSPAPGGGAFF; CDR3nt: TGTGCCAGCTCACCCGCCCCAGGGGGAGGAGCTTTCTTT
abundance: -; v_gene: TRBV6-1; d_gene: -; j_gene: TRBJ1-1; CDR3aa: CASSTSPNTEAFF; CDR3nt: TGTGCCAGCAGTACTTCCCCGAACACTGAAGCTTTCTTT
abundance: -; v_gene: TRBV18; d_gene: -; j_gene: TRBJ1-2; CDR3aa: CASSPDRNYGYTF; CDR3nt: TGTGCCAGCTCACCGGACAGAAACTATGGCTACACCTTC
abundance: -; v_gene: TRBV2; d_gene: TRBD1; j_gene: TRBJ1-4; CDR3aa: CAGGTGPEDEKLFF; CDR3nt: TGTGCCGGAGGGACAGGGCCGGAGGATGAAAAACTGTTTTTT
abundance: -; v_gene: TRBV5-1; d_gene: -; j_gene: TRBJ1-1; CDR3aa: CASGWGGTEGYTEAFF; CDR3nt: TGCGCCAGCGGGTGGGGGGGCACTGAGGGGTATACTGAAGCTTTCTTT
abundance: once; v_gene: TRBV11-2; d_gene: TRBD1; j_gene: TRBJ2-1; CDR3aa: CASSLLSGTGGHNEQFF; CDR3nt: TGTGCCAGCAGCTTGCTTTCCGGGACAGGGGGTCACAATGAGCAGTTCTTC
abundance: -; v_gene: TRBV30; d_gene: -; j_gene: TRBJ2-1; CDR3aa: CAWSVTGAPTYNEQFF; CDR3nt: TGTGCCTGGAGTGTAACTGGGGCGCCTACCTACAATGAGCAGTTCTTC
abundance: -; v_gene: TRBV7-9; d_gene: TRBD1; j_gene: TRBJ2-3; CDR3aa: CASRPDRVGTQYF; CDR3nt: TGTGCCAGCAGGCCCGACAGGGTCGGTACGCAGTATTTT
abundance: -; v_gene: TRBV19; d_gene: TRBD1; j_gene: TRBJ1-1; CDR3aa: CASGQGTGNTEAFF; CDR3nt: TGTGCCAGTGGACAGGGAACAGGAAACACTGAAGCTTTCTTT
abundance: -; v_gene: TRBV6-5; d_gene: -; j_gene: TRBJ2-1; CDR3aa: CASRPAGPNEQFF; CDR3nt: TGTGCCAGCAGACCCGCGGGGCCCAATGAGCAGTTCTTC
abundance: -; v_gene: TRBV13; d_gene: TRBD2; j_gene: TRBJ2-3; CDR3aa: CASSLGLAGAPITDTQYF; CDR3nt: TGTGCCAGCAGCTTAGGACTAGCGGGGGCTCCCATCACAGATACGCAGTATTTT
abundance: few; v_gene: TRBV6-4; d_gene: -; j_gene: TRBJ1-4; CDR3aa: CASSPQTATNEKLFF; CDR3nt: TGTGCCAGCAGTCCTCAGACAGCAACTAATGAAAAACTGTTTTTT
abundance: -; v_gene: TRBV11-2; d_gene: -; j_gene: TRBJ2-7; CDR3aa: CASSQGNGPYYEQYF; CDR3nt: TGTGCCAGCAGCCAGGGAAACGGACCGTATTACGAGCAGTACTTC
abundance: -; v_gene: TRBV5-6; d_gene: -; j_gene: TRBJ2-7; CDR3aa: CASSYWTSYEQYF; CDR3nt: TGTGCCAGCAGCTACTGGACATCCTACGAGCAGTACTTC